This T cell receptor (beta chain) originates from a study of blood T cell repertoires in COVID-19. As for the study in general: Material from acute and convalescent COVID-19 was sourced from the United States, Italy and Spain. Nucleic acid was either cDNA or gDNA, and it came from T cells, B-cell-depleted T cells, or PBMCs.

The V end lost 3 bases, the J end lost 0 bases, and 8 bases lay between the germline ends. The germline gives CDR1 DFQATT, CDR2 SNEGSKA (reference sequence). This CDR3 has 14 residues. Original processing methods: Using reference gene primer amplification, nucleated cell counts were estimated. TCRdb's copy holds only in-frame clones and misses some; the assay was immunoSEQ multiplex PCR. D and trimming were read from the DNA, whereas the V and J calls and clone size are those reported in that table. Among fewer than 350,000 clones listed, 85% to 90% were seen once. Sequencing was performed on peripheral blood. The J gene is TRBJ2-2, the V gene TRBV20-1; TRBD1 might be the D (6 bases). This clonotype was obtained from a woman in her 30s with COVID-19, enrolled during active disease. The CDR3 region is CSASRQANTGELFF. Here the CDR3 DNA reads TGCAGTGCTAGTCGACAGGCGAACACCGGGGAGCTGTTTTTT.